The following is a TCR beta chain sequence with its context. Losses at the gene ends were 4 bases for V and 3 bases for J; bases not matched to a gene: 2. The CDR3 has 13 residues. Germline CDR1 and CDR2: SQVTM and ANQGSEA. Sequenced by immunoSEQ multiplex PCR; TCRdb stores in-frame clones only, minus some. The repertoire includes around 42,000 clones, roughly 85% of them detected once, and roughly 13% sits in the top ten. This entry comes from a study of blood T cell repertoires in COVID-19. Study overall: Researchers got acute and convalescent COVID-19 samples from the United States, Italy and Spain. Sources were T cells, B-cell-depleted T cells, or PBMCs; the material itself was cDNA or gDNA.

The clonotype was recovered from a woman aged 70 to 79 in a cohort sampled during active COVID-19. The rearrangement uses TRBV29-1 and TRBJ2-7; 11 bases are shared with TRBD1. The sample comprised peripheral blood. The CDR3 DNA sequence: TGCAGCGTTGGCGGGACAGGGGGCTACGAGCAGTACTTC. This codes for CSVGGTGGYEQYF.